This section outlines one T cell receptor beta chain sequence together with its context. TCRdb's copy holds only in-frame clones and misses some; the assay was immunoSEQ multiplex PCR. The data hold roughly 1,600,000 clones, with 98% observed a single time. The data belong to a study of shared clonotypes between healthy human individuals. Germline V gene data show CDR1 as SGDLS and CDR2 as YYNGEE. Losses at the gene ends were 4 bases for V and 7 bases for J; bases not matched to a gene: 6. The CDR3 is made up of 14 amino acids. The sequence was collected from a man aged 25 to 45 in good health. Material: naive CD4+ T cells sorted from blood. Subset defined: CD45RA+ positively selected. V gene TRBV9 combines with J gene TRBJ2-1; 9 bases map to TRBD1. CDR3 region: CASSIGTGFNEQFF. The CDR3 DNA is TGTGCCAGCAGCATCGGGACAGGGTTTAATGAGCAGTTCTTC.